This TCR beta chain appears in the sequencing data of a study of early T cells in non-severe SARS-CoV-2 infection. Study-level background: Alpha and beta chains were unpaired, from unsorted whole-blood bulk RNA. Study findings and constraints: The matching step, a VDJdb search, favored anti-spike CD8 responses and missed private and CD4 specificities.

There are 14 residues in the CDR3. Germline values: CDR1 SGDLS, CDR2 YYNGEE. Trimming pared 1 base from V and 0 bases from J, leaving 4 bases between. Individually, cDNA molecules had unique molecular identifiers attached to them. One entry per CDR3 protein, called by TCRdb with MiXCR from the 5' RACE reads. The sample includes roughly 51,000 distinct CDR3 sequences, 6.2% of them seen just once. In this sample, this clonotype turned up many times. Its antigen is still unknown. The sequence was obtained from an adult who was a healthcare worker with PCR-confirmed SARS-CoV-2 infection or an uninfected control (not recorded which). This chain joins TRBV9 and TRBJ2-2; no firm D call. Sequenced material: whole blood. The CDR3: CASSVSSNTGELFF. For the CDR3, the DNA is TGTGCCAGCAGCGTATCCTCGAACACCGGGGAGCTGTTTTTT.